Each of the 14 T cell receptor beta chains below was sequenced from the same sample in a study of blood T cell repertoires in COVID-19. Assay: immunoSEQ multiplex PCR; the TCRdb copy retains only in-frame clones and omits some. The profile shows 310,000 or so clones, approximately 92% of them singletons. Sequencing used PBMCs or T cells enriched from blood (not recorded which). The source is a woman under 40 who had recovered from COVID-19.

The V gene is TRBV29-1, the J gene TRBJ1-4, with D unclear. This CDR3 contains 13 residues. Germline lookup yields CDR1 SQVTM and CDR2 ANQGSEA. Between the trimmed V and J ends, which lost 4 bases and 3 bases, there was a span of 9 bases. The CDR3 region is CSVGKSANEKLFF. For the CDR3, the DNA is TGCAGCGTTGGTAAATCGGCTAATGAAAAACTGTTTTTT.

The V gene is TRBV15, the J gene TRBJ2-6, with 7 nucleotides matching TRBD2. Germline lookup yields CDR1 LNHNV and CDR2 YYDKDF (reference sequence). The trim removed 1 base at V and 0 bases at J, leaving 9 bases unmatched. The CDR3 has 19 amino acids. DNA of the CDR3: TGTGCCACCAGCAGAGTCCACGGGGGGACGAACTCTGGGGCCAACGTCCTGACTTTC. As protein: CATSRVHGGTNSGANVLTF.

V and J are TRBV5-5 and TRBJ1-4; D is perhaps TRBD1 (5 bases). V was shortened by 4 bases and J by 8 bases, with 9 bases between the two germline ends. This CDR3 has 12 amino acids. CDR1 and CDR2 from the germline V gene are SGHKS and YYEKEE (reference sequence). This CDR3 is CASSRAGEKLFF. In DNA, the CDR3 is TGTGCCAGCAGCCGGGCAGGGGAAAAACTGTTTTTT.

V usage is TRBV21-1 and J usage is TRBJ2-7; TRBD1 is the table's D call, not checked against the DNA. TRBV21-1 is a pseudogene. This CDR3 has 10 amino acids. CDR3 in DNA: TGTGCCAGCAGCAACAACGAGCAGTACTTC. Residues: CASSNNEQYF.

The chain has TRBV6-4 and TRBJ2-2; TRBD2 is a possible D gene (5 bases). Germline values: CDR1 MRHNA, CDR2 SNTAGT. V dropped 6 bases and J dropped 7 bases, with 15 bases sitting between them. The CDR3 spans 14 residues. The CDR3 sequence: CASRATTDYGELFF. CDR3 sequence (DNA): TGTGCCAGCAGGGCCACTACAGACTACGGGGAGCTGTTTTTT.

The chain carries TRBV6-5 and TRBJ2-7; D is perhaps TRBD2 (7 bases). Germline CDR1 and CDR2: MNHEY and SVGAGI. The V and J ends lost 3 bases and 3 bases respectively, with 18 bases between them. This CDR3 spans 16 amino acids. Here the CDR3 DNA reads TGTGCCAGCAGTTATCGAGCGGGGAGGGGGGTCTACGAGCAGTACTTC. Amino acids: CASSYRAGRGVYEQYF.

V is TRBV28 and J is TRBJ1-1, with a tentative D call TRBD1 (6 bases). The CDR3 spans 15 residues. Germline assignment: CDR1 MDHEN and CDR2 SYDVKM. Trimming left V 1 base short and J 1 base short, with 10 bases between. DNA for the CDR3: TGTGCCAGCAGTTTATTGGGGGCGCGGAACACTGAAGCTTTCTTT. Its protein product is CASSLLGARNTEAFF.

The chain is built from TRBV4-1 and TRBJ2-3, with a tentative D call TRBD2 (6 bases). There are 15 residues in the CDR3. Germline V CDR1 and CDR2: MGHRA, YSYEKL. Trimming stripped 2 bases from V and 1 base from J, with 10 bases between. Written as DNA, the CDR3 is TGCGCCAGCAGCCAATTGGAGCGGGGCACAGATACGCAGTATTTT. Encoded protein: CASSQLERGTDTQYF.

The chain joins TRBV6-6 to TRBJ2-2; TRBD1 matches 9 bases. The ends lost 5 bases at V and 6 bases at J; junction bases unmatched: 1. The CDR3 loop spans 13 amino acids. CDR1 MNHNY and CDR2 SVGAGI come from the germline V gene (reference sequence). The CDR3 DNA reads TGTGCCAGCAGTACAGGGGGCCCCGGGGAGCTGTTTTTT. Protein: CASSTGGPGELFF.

The CDR3 coding sequence is TGTGCCAGCAGCTTCCGGGACAGCTACTTGTTCTTC. This codes for CASSFRDSYLFF. The V gene is TRBV3-1 (or the pseudogene TRBV3-2), the J gene TRBJ2-1; 7 bases are shared with TRBD1. J lost 15 bases, V lost 5 bases, and 10 bases had no gene match. The length of the CDR3 is 12 residues. Germline CDR1 and CDR2: LGHDT and YNNKEL (reference sequence).

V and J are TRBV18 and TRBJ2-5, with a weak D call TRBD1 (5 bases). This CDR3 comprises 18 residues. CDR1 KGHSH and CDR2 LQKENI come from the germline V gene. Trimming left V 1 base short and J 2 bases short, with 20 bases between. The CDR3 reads CASSPQRSGRVHQETQYF. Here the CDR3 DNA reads TGTGCCAGCTCACCACAACGGTCCGGCAGGGTCCATCAAGAGACCCAGTACTTC.

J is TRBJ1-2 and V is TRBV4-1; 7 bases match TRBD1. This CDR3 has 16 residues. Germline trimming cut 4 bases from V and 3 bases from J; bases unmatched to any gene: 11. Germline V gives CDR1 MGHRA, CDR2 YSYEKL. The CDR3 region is CASSLNTRDSYYGYTF. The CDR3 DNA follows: TGCGCCAGCAGCCTTAACACCCGGGACAGCTACTATGGCTACACCTTC.

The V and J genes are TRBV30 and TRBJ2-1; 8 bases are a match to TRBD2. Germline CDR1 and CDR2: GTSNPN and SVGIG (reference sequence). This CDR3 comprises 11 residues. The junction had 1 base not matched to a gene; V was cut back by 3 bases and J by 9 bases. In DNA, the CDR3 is TGTGCCTGGAGCGGGGGGGCTGAGCAGTTCTTC. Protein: CAWSGGAEQFF.

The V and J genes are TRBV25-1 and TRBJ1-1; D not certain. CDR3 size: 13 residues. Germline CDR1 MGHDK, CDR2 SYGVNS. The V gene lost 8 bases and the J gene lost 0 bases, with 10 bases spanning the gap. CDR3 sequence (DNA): TGTGCCAGCGGTGGGCAGGTGAACACTGAAGCTTTCTTT. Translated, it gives CASGGQVNTEAFF.